This entry is about one T cell receptor beta chain. Profiled with immunoSEQ multiplex PCR; TCRdb holds only in-frame clones, not every one. The sample data list approximately 190,000 clones. This entry comes from a study of control samples from healthy donors and cancer patients. The V gene's germline CDR1 is LNHDA and CDR2 SQIVND (reference sequence). CDR3 length: 16 residues. The germline V and J ends were trimmed by 2 bases and 5 bases, with 17 bases remaining between them. The chain is built from TRBV19 and TRBJ2-3, with D perhaps TRBD2 (5 bases). This TCR was recovered from a woman under 40 in good health. Sequences were obtained from blood. DNA for the CDR3: TGTGCCAGTAGTATACCGCTAGCCTCGGCCGTAGATACGCAGTATTTT. Encoded protein: CASSIPLASAVDTQYF.